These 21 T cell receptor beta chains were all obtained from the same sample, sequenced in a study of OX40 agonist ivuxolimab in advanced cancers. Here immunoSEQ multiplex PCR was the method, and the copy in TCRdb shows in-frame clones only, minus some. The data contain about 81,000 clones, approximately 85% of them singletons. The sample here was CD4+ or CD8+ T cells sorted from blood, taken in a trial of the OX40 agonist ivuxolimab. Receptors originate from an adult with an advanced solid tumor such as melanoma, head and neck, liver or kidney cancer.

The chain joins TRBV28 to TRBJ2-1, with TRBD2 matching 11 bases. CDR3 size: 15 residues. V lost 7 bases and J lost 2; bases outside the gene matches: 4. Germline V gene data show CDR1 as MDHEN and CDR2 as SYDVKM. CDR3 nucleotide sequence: TGTGCCAGCAAGACTAGCGGGGTCCCCTACAATGAGCAGTTCTTC. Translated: CASKTSGVPYNEQFF.

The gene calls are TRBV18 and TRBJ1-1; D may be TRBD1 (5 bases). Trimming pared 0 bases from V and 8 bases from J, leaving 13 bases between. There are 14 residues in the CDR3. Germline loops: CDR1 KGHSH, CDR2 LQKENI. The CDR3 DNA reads TGTGCCAGCTCACCACCACCATTTGGGGCGGAAGCTTTCTTT. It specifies CASSPPPFGAEAFF.

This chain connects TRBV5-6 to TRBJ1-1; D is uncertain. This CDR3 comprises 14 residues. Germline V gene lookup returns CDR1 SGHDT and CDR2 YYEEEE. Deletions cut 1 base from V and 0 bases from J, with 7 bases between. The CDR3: CASSLLGLNTEAFF. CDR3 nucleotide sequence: TGTGCCAGCAGCTTGCTGGGGTTGAACACTGAAGCTTTCTTT.

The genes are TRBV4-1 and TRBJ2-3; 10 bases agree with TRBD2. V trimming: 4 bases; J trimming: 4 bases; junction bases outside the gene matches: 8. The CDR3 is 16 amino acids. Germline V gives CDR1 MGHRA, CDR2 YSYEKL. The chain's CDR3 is CASSRFLAGGSDTQYF. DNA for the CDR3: TGCGCCAGCAGCCGGTTTTTAGCGGGGGGCTCAGATACGCAGTATTTT.

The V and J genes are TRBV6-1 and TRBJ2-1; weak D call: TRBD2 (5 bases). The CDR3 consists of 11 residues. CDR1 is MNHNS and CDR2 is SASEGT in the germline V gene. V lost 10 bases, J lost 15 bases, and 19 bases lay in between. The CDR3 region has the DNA TGTGCCACCAGAGAACTAGATTCTCCGTTCTTC. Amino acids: CATRELDSPFF.

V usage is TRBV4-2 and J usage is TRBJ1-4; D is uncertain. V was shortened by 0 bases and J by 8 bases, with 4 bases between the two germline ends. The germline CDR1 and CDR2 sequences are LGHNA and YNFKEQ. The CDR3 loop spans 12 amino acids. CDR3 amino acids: CASSQDREKLFF. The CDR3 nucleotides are TGTGCCAGCAGCCAAGATCGGGAAAAACTGTTTTTT.

This CDR3 reads CASQPGYSYEQYF. DNA for the CDR3: TGTGCCAGTCAACCCGGATACAGCTACGAGCAGTACTTC. The V call is TRBV28, the J call TRBJ2-7; D not certain. V lost 9 bases to trimming and J lost 3 bases, with 15 bases between them. Germline V gene sequence: CDR1 MDHEN, CDR2 SYDVKM. The CDR3 sequence is 13 residues long. Using reference TRBV28 and TRBJ2-7 for the parts outside the CDR3, the full variable domain is DVKVTQSSRYLVKRTGEKVFLECVQDMDHENMFWYRQDPGLGLRLIYFSYDVKMKEKGDIPEGYSVSREKKERFSLILESASTNQTSMYLCASQPGYSYEQYFGPGTRLTVT.

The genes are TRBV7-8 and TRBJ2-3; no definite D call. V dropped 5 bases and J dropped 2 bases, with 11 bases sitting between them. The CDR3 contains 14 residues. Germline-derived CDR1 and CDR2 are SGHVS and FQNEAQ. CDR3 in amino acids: CASSLGPDTDTQYF. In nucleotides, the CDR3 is TGTGCCAGCAGCCTCGGGCCCGACACAGATACGCAGTATTTT. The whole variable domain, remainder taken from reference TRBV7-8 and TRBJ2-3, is GAGVSQSPRYKVAKRGQDVALRCDPISGHVSLFWYQQALGQGPEFLTYFQNEAQLDKSGLPSDRFFAERPEGSVSTLKIQRTQQEDSAVYLCASSLGPDTDTQYFGPGTRLTVL.

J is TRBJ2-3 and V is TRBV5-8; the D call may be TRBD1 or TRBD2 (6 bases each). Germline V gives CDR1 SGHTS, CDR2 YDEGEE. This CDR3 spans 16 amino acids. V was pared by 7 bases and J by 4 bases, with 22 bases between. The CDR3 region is CASPSLGGSKADTQYF. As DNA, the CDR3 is TGTGCCAGCCCCTCACTAGGGGGGTCCAAGGCAGATACGCAGTATTTT. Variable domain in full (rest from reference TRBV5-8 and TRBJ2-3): EAGVTQSPTHLIKTRGQQATLRCSPISGHTSVYWYQQALGLGLQFLLWYDEGEERNRGNFPPRFSGRQFPNYSSELNVNALELEDSALYLCASPSLGGSKADTQYFGPGTRLTVL.

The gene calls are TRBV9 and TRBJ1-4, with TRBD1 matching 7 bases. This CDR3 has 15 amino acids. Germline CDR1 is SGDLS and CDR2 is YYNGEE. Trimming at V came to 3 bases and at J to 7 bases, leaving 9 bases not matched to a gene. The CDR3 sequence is CASSASGTVGEKLFF. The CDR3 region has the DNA TGTGCCAGCAGCGCATCCGGGACAGTCGGTGAAAAACTGTTTTTT.

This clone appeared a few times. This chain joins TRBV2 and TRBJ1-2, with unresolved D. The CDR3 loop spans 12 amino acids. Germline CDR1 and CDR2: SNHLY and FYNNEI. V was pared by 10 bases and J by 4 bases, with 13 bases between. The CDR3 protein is CATHRGSYGYTF. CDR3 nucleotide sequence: TGTGCCACCCACAGAGGATCCTATGGCTACACCTTC.

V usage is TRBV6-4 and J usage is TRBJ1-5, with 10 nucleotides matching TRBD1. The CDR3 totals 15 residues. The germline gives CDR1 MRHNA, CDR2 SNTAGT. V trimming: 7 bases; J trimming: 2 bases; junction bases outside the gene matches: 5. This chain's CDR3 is CASKCGQGGNQPQHF. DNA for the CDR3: TGTGCCAGCAAGTGTGGACAGGGGGGCAATCAGCCCCAGCATTTT.

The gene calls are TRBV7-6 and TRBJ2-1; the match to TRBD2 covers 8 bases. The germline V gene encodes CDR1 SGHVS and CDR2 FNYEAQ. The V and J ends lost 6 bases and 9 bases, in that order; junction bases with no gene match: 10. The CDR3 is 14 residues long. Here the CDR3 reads CASRTGTRVGEQFF. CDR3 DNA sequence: TGTGCCAGCAGAACCGGGACTAGAGTCGGTGAGCAGTTCTTC.

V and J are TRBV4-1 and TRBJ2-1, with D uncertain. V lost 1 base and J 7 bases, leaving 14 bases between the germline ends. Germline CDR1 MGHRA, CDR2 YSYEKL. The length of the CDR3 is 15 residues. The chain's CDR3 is CASSQVLIVGNEQFF. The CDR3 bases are TGCGCCAGCAGCCAAGTCTTGATAGTTGGTAATGAGCAGTTCTTC.

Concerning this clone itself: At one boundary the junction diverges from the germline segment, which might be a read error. CDR3 DNA sequence: TGTGCCAGCAGCTTAGCGGGGGATAACTCACCCCTCCACTTT. Protein product: CASSLAGDNSPLHF. J is TRBJ1-6 and V is TRBV7-9, with D perhaps matching TRBD1 (5 bases). This CDR3 has 14 residues. CDR1 and CDR2 from the germline V gene are SEHNR and FQNEAQ (reference sequence).

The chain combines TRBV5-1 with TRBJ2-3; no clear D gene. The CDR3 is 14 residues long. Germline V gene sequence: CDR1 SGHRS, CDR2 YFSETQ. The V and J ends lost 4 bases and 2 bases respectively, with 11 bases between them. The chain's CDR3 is CASSPKQLTDTQYF. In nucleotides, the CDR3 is TGCGCCAGCAGCCCGAAACAGCTCACAGATACGCAGTATTTT.

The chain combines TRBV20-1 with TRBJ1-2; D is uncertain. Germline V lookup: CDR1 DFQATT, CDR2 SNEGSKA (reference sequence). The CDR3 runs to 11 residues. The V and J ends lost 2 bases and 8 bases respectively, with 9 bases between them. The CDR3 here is CSARIQPGYTF. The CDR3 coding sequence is TGCAGTGCTAGAATTCAGCCGGGCTACACCTTC.

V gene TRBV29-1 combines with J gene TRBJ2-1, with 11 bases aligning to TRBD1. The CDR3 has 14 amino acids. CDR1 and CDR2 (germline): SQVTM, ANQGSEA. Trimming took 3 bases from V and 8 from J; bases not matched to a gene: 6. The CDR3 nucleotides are TGCAGCGTTGACGGGACAGGGGGAGGGGATGAGCAGTTCTTC. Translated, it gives CSVDGTGGGDEQFF.

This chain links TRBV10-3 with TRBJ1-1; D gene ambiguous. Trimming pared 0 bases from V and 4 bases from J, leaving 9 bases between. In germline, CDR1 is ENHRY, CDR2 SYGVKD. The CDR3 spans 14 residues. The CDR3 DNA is TGTGCCATCAGTGAGTCAAAGGGAGGCACTGAAGCTTTCTTT. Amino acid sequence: CAISESKGGTEAFF.

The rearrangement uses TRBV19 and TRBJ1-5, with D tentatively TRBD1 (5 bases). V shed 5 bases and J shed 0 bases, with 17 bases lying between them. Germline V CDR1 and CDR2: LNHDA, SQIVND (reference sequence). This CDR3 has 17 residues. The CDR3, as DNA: TGTGCCAGTAGTGTCAACCGGGACCTTTATAGCAATCAGCCCCAGCATTTT. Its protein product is CASSVNRDLYSNQPQHF.

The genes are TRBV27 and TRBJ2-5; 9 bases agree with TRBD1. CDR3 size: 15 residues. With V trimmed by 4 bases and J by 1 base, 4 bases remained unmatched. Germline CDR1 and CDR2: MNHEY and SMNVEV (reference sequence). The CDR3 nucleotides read TGTGCCAGCAGTTCCCCGGGACAGGGCCAAGAGACCCAGTACTTC. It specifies CASSSPGQGQETQYF.